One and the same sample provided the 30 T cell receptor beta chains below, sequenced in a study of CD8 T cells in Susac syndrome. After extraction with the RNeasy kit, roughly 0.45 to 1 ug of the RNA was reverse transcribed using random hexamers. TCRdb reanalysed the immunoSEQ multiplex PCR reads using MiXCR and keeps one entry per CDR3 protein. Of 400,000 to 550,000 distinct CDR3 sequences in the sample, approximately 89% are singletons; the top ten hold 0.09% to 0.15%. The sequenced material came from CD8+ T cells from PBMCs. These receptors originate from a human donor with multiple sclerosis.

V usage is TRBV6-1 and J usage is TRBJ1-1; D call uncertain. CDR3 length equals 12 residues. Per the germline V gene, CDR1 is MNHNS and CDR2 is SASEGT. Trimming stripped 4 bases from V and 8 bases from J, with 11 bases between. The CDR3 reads CASSVVGWEAFF. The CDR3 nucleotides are TGTGCCAGCAGTGTGGTAGGATGGGAAGCTTTCTTT.

This chain's CDR3 is CASSQKGPQYTEAFF. The CDR3 DNA sequence: TGTGCCAGCAGCCAAAAGGGACCGCAGTACACTGAAGCTTTCTTT. The chain combines TRBV7-9 with TRBJ1-1; perhaps TRBD1 as D (5 bases). V dropped 5 bases and J dropped 3 bases, with 16 bases sitting between them. CDR3 length equals 15 residues. Germline V gives CDR1 SEHNR, CDR2 FQNEAQ (reference sequence).

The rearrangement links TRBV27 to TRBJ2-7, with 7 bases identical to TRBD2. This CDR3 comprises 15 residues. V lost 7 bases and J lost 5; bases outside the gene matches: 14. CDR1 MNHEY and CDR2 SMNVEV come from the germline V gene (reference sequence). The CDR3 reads CASNSGGSAPDEQYF. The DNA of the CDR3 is TGTGCCAGCAATTCCGGCGGGAGTGCCCCTGACGAGCAGTACTTC.

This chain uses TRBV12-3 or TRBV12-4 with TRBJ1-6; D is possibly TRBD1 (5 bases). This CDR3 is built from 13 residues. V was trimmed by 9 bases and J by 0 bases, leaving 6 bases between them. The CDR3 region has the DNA TGTGCCAGTGACAGCTCCTATAATTCACCCCTCCACTTT. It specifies CASDSSYNSPLHF.

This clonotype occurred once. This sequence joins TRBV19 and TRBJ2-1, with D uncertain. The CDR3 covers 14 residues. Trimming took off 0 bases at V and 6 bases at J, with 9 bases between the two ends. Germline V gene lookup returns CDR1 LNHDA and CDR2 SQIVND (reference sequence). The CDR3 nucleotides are TGTGCCAGTAGTATAGATTTACTACTCAATGAGCAGTTCTTC. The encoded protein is CASSIDLLLNEQFF.

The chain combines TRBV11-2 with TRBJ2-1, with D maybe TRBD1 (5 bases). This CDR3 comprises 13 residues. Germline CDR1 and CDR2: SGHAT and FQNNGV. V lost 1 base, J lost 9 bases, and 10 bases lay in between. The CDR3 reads CASSLAGYGEQFF. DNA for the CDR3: TGTGCCAGCAGCTTAGCAGGGTACGGTGAGCAGTTCTTC.

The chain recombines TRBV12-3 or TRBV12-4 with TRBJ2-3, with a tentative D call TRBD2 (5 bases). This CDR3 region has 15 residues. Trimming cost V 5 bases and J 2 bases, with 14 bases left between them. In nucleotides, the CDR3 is TGTGCCAGCAGTAGCTCAGACGGACTCACAGATACGCAGTATTTT. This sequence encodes CASSSSDGLTDTQYF.

The chain's CDR3 is CASGGAYNEQFF. CDR3 DNA sequence: TGTGCCAGCGGGGGCGCCTACAATGAGCAGTTCTTC. The chain recombines TRBV5-6 with TRBJ2-1, with D tentatively TRBD1 (6 bases). The germline V and J ends were trimmed by 7 bases and 2 bases, with 7 bases remaining between them. This CDR3 region has 12 residues. The germline CDR1 and CDR2 sequences are SGHDT and YYEEEE. Drawing the rest from reference TRBV5-6 and TRBJ2-1, the complete variable domain is DAGVTQSPTHLIKTRGQQVTLRCSPKSGHDTVSWYQQALGQGPQFIFQYYEEEERQRGNFPDRFSGHQFPNYSSELNVNALLLGDSALYLCASGGAYNEQFFGPGTRLTVL.

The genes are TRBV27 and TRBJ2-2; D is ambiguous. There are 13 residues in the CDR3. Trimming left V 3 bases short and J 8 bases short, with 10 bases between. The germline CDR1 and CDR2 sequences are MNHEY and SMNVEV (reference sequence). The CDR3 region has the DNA TGTGCCAGCAGTTTCACACCCACTGGGGAGCTGTTTTTT. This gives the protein CASSFTPTGELFF.

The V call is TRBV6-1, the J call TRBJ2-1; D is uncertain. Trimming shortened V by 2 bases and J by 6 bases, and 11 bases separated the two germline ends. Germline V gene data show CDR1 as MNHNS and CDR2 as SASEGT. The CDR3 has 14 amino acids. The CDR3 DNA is TGTGCCAGCAGTGAAAGGTACAGAGTCAATGAGCAGTTCTTC. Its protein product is CASSERYRVNEQFF.

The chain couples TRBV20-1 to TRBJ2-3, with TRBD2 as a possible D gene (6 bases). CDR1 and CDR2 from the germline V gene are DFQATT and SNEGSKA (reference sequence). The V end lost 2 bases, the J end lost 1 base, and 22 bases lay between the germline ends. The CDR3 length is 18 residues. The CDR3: CSARYFPSEGPRTDTQYF. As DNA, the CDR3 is TGCAGTGCTAGATACTTCCCCTCGGAGGGCCCGCGCACAGATACGCAGTATTTT.

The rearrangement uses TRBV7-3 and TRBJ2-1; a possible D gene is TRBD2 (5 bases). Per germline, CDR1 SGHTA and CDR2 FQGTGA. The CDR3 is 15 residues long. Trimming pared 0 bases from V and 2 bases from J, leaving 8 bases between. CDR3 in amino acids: CASSLTSGPYNEQFF. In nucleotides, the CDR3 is TGTGCCAGCAGCTTAACCAGCGGTCCCTACAATGAGCAGTTCTTC.

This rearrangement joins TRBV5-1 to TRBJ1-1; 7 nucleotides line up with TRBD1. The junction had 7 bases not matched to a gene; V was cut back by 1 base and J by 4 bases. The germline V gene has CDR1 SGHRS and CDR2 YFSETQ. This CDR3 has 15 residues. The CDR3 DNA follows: TGCGCCAGCAGCTTGTCAGAGACAGGGTTCACTGAAGCTTTCTTT. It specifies CASSLSETGFTEAFF.

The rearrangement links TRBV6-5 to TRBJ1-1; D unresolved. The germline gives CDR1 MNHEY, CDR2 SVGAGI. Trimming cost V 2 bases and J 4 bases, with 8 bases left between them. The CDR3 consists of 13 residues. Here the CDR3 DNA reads TGTGCCAGCAGTTACAGGGTTGGCACTGAAGCTTTCTTT. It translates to CASSYRVGTEAFF.

The CDR3 region is CASSLGVGGGEQFF. CDR3 bases: TGTGCCAGCAGCTTAGGGGTAGGGGGCGGGGAGCAGTTCTTC. The chain couples TRBV7-9 to TRBJ2-1; 7 bases line up with TRBD1. Per the germline V gene, CDR1 is SEHNR and CDR2 is FQNEAQ (reference sequence). This CDR3 spans 14 amino acids. V shed 1 base, J shed 10 bases, and the junction held 7 bases outside the gene matches. The full variable domain, rest sourced from reference TRBV7-9 and TRBJ2-1, is DTGVSQNPRHKITKRGQNVTFRCDPISEHNRLYWYRQTLGQGPEFLTYFQNEAQLEKSRLLSDRFSAERPKGSFSTLEIQRTEQGDSAMYLCASSLGVGGGEQFFGPGTRLTVL.

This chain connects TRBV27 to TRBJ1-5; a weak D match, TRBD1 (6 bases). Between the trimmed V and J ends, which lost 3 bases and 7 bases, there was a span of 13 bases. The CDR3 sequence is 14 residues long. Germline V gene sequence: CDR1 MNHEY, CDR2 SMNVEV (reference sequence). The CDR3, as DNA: TGTGCCAGCAGTTTGTTAGGGGGGTACCAGCCCCAGCATTTT. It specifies CASSLLGGYQPQHF.

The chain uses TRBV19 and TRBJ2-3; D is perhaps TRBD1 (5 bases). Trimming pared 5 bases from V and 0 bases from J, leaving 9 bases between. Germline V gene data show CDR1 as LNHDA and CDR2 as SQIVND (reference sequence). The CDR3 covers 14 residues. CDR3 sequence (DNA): TGTGCCAGTAGTCCAGGGCGTAGCACAGATACGCAGTATTTT. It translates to CASSPGRSTDTQYF.

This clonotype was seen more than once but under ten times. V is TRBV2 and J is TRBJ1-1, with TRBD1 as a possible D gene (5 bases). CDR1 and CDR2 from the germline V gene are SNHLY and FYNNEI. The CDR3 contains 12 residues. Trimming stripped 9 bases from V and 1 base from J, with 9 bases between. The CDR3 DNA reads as TGTGCCAGTTGGGGGTCGAACACTGAAGCTTTCTTT. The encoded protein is CASWGSNTEAFF.

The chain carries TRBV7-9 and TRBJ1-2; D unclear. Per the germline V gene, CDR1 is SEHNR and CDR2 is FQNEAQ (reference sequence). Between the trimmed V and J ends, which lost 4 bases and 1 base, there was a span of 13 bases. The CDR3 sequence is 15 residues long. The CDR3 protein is CASSYLDWDNYGYTF. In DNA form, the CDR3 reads TGTGCCAGCAGCTACCTCGACTGGGATAACTATGGCTACACCTTC.

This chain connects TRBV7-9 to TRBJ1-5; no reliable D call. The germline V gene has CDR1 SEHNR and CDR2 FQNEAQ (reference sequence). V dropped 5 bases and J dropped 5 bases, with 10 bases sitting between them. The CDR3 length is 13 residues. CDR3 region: CASSPREDQPQHF. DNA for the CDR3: TGTGCCAGCAGCCCGCGAGAAGATCAGCCCCAGCATTTT.

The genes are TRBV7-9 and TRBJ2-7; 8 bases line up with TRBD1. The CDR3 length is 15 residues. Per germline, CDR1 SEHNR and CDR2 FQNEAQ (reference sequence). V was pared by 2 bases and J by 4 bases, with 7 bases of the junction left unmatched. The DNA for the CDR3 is TGTGCCAGCAGCTTACCAGACAGGGGTCTTTACGAGCAGTACTTC. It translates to CASSLPDRGLYEQYF.

DNA of the CDR3: TGTGCCAGCTCAACGAGGGACTTCCTGTCATCCTACGAGCAGTACTTC. Protein sequence: CASSTRDFLSSYEQYF. The rearrangement joins TRBV18 to TRBJ2-7, with D perhaps matching TRBD2 (6 bases). CDR1 and CDR2 from the germline V gene are KGHSH and LQKENI. Between the trimmed V and J ends, which lost 5 bases and 1 base, there was a span of 18 bases. There are 16 residues in the CDR3.

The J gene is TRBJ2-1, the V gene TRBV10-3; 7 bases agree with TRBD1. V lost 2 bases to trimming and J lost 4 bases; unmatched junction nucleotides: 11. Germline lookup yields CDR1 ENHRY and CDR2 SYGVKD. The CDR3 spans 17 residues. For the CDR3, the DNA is TGTGCCATCAGTGAGCCGGGACAGACACACTCATACAATGAGCAGTTCTTC. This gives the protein CAISEPGQTHSYNEQFF.

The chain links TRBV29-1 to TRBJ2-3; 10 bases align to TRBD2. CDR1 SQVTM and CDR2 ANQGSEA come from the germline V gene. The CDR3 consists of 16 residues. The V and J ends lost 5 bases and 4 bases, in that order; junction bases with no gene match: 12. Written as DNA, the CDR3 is TGCAGCGTTCTCGGACTAGCGGTCTCCGAATCAGATACGCAGTATTTT. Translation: CSVLGLAVSESDTQYF.

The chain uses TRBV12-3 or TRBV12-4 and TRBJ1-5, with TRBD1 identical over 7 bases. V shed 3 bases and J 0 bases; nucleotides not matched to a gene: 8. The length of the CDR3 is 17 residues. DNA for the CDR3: TGTGCCAGCAGTTTTGGGAGACAGGGCCATAGCAATCAGCCCCAGCATTTT. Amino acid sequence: CASSFGRQGHSNQPQHF.

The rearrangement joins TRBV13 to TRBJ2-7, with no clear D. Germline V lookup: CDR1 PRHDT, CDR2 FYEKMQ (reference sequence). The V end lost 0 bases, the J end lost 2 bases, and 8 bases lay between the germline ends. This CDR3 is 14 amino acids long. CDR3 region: CASSLGEIAYEQYF. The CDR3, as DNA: TGTGCCAGCAGCTTAGGGGAAATCGCCTACGAGCAGTACTTC.

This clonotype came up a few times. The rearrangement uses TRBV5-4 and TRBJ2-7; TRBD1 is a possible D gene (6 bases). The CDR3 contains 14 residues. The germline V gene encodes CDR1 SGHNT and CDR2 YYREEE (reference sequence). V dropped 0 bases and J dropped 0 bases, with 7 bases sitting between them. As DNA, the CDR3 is TGTGCCAGCAGCTTGGAGGACAGCTCCTACGAGCAGTACTTC. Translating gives CASSLEDSSYEQYF. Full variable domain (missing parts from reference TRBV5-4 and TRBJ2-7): ETGVTQSPTHLIKTRGQQVTLRCSSQSGHNTVSWYQQALGQGPQFIFQYYREEENGRGNFPPRFSGLQFPNYSSELNVNALELDDSALYLCASSLEDSSYEQYFGPGTRLTVT.

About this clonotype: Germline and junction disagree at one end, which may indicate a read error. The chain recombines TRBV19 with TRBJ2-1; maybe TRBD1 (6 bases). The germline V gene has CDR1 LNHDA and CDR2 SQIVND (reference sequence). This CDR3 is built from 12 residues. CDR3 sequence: CASSIDRQVFQF. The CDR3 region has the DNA TGTGCCAGTAGTATAGATCGACAGGTATTTCAATTC.

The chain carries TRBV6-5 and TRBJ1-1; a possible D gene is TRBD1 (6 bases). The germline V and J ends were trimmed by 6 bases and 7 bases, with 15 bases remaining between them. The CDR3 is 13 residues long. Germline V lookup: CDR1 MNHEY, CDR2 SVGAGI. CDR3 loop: CASSPNLGGEAFF. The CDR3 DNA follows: TGTGCCAGCAGCCCTAATCTAGGGGGTGAAGCTTTCTTT.

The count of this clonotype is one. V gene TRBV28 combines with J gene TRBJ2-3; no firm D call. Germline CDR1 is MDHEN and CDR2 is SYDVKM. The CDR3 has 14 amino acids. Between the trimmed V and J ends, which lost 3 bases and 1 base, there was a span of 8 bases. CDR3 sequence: CASSFESGTDTQYF. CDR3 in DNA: TGTGCCAGCAGTTTTGAGAGTGGCACAGATACGCAGTATTTT.